This T cell receptor (beta chain) was found in a study of blood T cell repertoires in COVID-19. The wider study: PBMCs, B-cell-depleted T cells, or T cells were the source of the cDNA or gDNA that made up the material.

Participants' own reports of clinical history determined their cohort assignment. Sequenced by immunoSEQ multiplex PCR; TCRdb stores in-frame clones only, minus some. The sample has under 300,000 clones; around 80% are singletons. The specimen was PBMCs or T cells enriched from blood (not recorded which). The TCR was taken from a man aged 35-49 years who had recovered from COVID-19.

The CDR3 loop reads CATSDRGRGTEAFF. CDR3 in DNA: TGTGCCACCAGTGACAGGGGCCGGGGTACTGAAGCTTTCTTT. This chain uses TRBV24-1 with TRBJ1-1; TRBD1 might be the D (6 bases). Trimming stripped 4 bases from V and 5 bases from J, with 13 bases between. This CDR3 has 14 amino acids. The germline gives CDR1 KGHDR, CDR2 SFDVKD.